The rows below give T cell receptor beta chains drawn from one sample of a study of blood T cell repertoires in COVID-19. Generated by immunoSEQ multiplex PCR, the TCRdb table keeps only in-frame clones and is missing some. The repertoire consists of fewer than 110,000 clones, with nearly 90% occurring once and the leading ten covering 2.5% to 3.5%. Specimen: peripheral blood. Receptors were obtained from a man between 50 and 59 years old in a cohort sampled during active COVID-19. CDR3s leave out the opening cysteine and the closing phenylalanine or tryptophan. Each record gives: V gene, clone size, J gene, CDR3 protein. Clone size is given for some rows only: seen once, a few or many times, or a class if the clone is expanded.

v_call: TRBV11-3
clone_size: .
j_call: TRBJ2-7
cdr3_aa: ASSLGPSSYEQY

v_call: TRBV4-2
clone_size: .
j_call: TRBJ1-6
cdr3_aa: ASSQPEGLRNSPLH

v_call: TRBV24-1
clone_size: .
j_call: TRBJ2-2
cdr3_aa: ATGGSNTGELF

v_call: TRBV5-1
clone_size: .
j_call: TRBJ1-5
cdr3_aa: ASSLGHNSNQPQH

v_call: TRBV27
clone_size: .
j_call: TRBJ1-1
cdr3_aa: ASSTDKLGMNTEAF

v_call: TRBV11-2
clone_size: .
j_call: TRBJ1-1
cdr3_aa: ASSSPGNTEAF

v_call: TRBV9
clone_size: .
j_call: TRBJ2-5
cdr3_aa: ASSALLAGGQETQY

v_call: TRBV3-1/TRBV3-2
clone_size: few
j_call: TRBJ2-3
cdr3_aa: ASSGYSGPTDTQY

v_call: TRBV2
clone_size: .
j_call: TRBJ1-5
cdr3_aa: ASSEARDQPQH

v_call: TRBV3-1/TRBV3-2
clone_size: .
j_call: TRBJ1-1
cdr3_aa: ASGGWAGDTEAF

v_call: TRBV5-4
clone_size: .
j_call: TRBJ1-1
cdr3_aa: ASSFGQGRTEAF

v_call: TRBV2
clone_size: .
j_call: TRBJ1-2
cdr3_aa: ASRVRGRLYGYT

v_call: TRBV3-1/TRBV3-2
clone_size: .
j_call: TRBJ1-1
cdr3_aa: ASSQDWGGLTEAF

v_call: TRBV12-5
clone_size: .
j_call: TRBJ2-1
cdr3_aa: ASGLVLGRGDNEQF

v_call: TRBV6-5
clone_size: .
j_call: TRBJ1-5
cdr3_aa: ASSRDRGSNQPQH

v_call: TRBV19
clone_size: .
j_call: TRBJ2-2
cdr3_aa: ASRGGANTGELF

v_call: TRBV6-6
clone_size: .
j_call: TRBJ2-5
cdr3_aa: ASSHHLGAGGPQETQY

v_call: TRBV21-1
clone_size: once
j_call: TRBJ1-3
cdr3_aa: ASSLCGSPEPYSGNTIY

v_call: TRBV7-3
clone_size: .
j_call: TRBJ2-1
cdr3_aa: ASSPRGSYNEQF

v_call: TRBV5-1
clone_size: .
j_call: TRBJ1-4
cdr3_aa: ASSPDRNEKLF

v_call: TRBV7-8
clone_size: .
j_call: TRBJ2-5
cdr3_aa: ASSLVAGQKTQY

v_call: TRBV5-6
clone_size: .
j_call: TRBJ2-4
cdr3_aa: ASSLGSGTLSQY

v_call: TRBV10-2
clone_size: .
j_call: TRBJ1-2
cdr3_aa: ASSESRVYGYT

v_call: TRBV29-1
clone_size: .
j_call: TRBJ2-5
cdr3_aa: SVSSGGYQETQY

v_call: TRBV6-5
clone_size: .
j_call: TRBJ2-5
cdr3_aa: ASSPPGQPKETQY

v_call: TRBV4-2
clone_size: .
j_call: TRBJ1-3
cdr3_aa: ASSQGHSGNTIY

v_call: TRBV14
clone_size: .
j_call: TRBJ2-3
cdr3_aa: ASSRGQGTDTQY

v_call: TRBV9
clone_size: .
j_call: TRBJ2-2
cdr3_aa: ASGQAGGRTGELF

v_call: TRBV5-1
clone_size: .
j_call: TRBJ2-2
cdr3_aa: ASSPTPTGELF

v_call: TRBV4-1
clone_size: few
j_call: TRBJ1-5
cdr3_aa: ASSFQVNQPQH

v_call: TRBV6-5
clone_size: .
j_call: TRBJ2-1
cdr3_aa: ASQEGAYSYNEQF

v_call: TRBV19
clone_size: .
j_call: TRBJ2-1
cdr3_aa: ASSATGGVNEQF

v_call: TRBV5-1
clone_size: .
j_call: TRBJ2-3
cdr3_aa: ASSTGLAGGLDTQY

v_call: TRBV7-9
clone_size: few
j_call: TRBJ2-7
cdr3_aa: ASSSRVGPYEQY

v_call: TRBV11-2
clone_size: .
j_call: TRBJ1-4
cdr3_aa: ASSRLNEEKLF

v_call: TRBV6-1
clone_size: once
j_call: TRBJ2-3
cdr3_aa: ASSVKSGGRYTDTQY

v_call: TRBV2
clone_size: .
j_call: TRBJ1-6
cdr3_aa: AIDRSNSPLH

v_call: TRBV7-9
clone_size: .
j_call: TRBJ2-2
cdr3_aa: ASSLALSAVRNTGELF

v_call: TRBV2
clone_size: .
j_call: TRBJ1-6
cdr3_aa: ASSQDPHSLH

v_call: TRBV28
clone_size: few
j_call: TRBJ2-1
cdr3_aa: ASSARLAGGYNEQF

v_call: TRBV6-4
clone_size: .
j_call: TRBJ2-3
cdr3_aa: ASSLQFTDTQY

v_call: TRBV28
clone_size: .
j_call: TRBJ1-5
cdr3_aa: ASSVGQPQH